This TCR beta chain was found in a study of T cells in Graves' hyperthyroidism and ophthalmopathy. Amplified TCR beta CDR3 regions derived from RNA transcripts. HTBI primers were employed in a first-round RT-PCR of the TCR CDR3. TCRdb called the multiplex PCR reads again in MiXCR, with one record for every CDR3 protein. The data show about 360,000 distinct CDR3 sequences, roughly an eighth seen once. Study observations and caveats: In blood, most of the thyroid clonotypes expanded above 0.001 were also present.

The CDR3 is made up of 13 amino acids. V dropped 6 bases and J dropped 5; count of bases not matched to a gene: 5. Germline CDR1 is SQVTM and CDR2 is ANQGSEA. This clonotype was counted many times. Its antigen is unidentified. The receptor was isolated from a woman between 18 and 30 years old with Graves' hyperthyroidism. Sequences were obtained from blood. The chain combines TRBV29-1 with TRBJ1-1; TRBD1 aligns across 11 bases. The CDR3, as DNA: TGCAGCGTAGGACAGGGGGCGAGTACTGAAGCTTTCTTT. It encodes CSVGQGASTEAFF.